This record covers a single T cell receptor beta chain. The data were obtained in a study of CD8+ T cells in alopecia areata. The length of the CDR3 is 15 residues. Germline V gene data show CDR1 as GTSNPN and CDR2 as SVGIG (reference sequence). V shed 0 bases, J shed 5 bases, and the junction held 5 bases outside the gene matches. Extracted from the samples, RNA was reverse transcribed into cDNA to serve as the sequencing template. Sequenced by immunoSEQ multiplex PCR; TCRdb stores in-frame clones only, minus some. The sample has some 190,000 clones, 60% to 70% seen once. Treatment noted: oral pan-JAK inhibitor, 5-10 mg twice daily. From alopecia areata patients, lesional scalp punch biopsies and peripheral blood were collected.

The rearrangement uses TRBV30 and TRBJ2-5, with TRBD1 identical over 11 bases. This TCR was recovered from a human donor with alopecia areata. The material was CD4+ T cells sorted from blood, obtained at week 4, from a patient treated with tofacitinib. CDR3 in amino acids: CAWSVWGQGDETQYF. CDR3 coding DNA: TGTGCCTGGAGTGTTTGGGGACAGGGGGACGAGACCCAGTACTTC.